A single sample gave rise to the 20 T cell receptor beta chains below, sequenced in a study of Ad26.COV2.S vaccination and SARS-CoV-2 variants. The method was immunoSEQ multiplex PCR; TCRdb's version includes in-frame clones alone and lacks a portion of them. This sample has around 450,000 clones; approximately 92% occur once, and the top ten carry over 2.5%. The treatment here: some 20 received Ad26.COV2.S at low or high dose, single or two shots; roughly five received placebo; per-sample allocation not given. Day 63 after the first vaccine or placebo injection was the time point for sampling. This specimen was peripheral blood, taken in a trial of Ad26.COV2.S vaccine versus placebo. These receptors were taken from a person aged 18 to 65 who received the Ad26.COV2.S COVID-19 vaccine or a placebo.

The V gene is TRBV5-1, the J gene TRBJ2-7, with 9 bases lining up with TRBD1. The CDR3 has 16 residues. CDR1 is SGHRS and CDR2 is YFSETQ in the germline V gene. V lost 0 bases and J lost 3; bases outside the gene matches: 7. The CDR3 region is CASSLGPGQGFYEQYV. Written as DNA, the CDR3 is TGCGCCAGCAGCTTGGGTCCGGGACAGGGTTTCTACGAGCAGTACGTC.

This clone was seen only a few times. This sequence joins TRBV5-1 and TRBJ1-1; D gene uncertain. Trimming removed 2 bases from V and 5 bases from J, with 10 bases in between. This CDR3 is 13 amino acids long. CDR1 is SGHRS, CDR2 YFSETQ, per germline. The CDR3 protein is CASSLVAGTEAFF. The CDR3 nucleotides read TGCGCCAGCAGCTTAGTAGCGGGGACTGAAGCTTTCTTT.

This chain joins TRBV20-1 and TRBJ1-4; 7 bases agree with TRBD1. There are 11 residues in the CDR3. The V segment lost 5 bases and the J segment 9 bases; nucleotides outside the gene matches: 3. Germline V gene lookup returns CDR1 DFQATT and CDR2 SNEGSKA (reference sequence). The DNA of the CDR3 is TGCAGTGCTTCGACAGGGAAAAAACTGTTTTTT. This translates into CSASTGKKLFF.

The chain combines TRBV7-3 with TRBJ2-2, with D hard to call. This CDR3 is built from 15 residues. Between the trimmed V and J ends, which lost 1 base and 0 bases, there was a span of 6 bases. In germline, CDR1 is SGHTA, CDR2 FQGTGA. This chain's CDR3 is CASSLSRTNTGELFF. As DNA, the CDR3 is TGTGCCAGCAGCTTAAGTCGGACGAACACCGGGGAGCTGTTTTTT.

The chain couples TRBV19 to TRBJ1-4, with D hard to call. Germline V gives CDR1 LNHDA, CDR2 SQIVND (reference sequence). Trimming removed 0 bases at V and 13 bases at J, with 12 bases between. The CDR3 has 13 amino acids. Here the CDR3 reads CASSIEARARLFF. The CDR3 DNA sequence: TGTGCCAGTAGTATAGAGGCCCGGGCGAGACTGTTTTTT.

The chain uses TRBV29-1 and TRBJ1-1; possible D gene TRBD1, 5 bases. The CDR3 sequence is 11 residues long. CDR1 is SQVTM, CDR2 ANQGSEA, per germline. Trimming took off 5 bases at V and 6 bases at J, with 10 bases between the two ends. The CDR3 coding sequence is TGCAGCGTTAGTTGGGGCTCTGAAGCTTTCTTT. Protein: CSVSWGSEAFF.

The rearrangement joins TRBV5-1 to TRBJ2-3; 10 bases match TRBD2. V trimming: 4 bases; J trimming: 3 bases; junction bases outside the gene matches: 11. The V gene's germline CDR1 is SGHRS and CDR2 YFSETQ. The CDR3 contains 17 residues. The CDR3 spells CASSPRPLAGETDTQYF. The CDR3 DNA reads as TGCGCCAGCAGCCCGAGACCCCTAGCGGGAGAAACAGATACGCAGTATTTT.

The rearrangement joins TRBV7-2 to TRBJ2-7, with 7 bases that match TRBD2. The CDR3 runs 15 residues. From germline, CDR1 is SGHTA and CDR2 FQGNSA. The ends lost 5 bases at V and 5 bases at J; junction bases unmatched: 12. This CDR3 is CASSTRLAGPHEQYF. The DNA of the CDR3 is TGTGCCAGCAGCACCCGACTAGCTGGTCCCCACGAGCAGTACTTC.

This clone was detected once. The chain uses TRBV2 and TRBJ1-1; the D gene is possibly TRBD1 (5 bases). Germline V gene data show CDR1 as SNHLY and CDR2 as FYNNEI. V lost 4 bases and J 0 bases, leaving 9 bases between the germline ends. The length of the CDR3 is 14 residues. The CDR3 DNA reads as TGTGCCAGCAGTGGGGGGAGACTGAACACTGAAGCTTTCTTT. It is translated as CASSGGRLNTEAFF.

This clone was seen just once. The rearrangement joins TRBV4-1 to TRBJ1-2, with 7 bases aligning to TRBD1. Trimming cost V 1 base and J 4 bases; bases outside gene matches: 12. Per germline, CDR1 MGHRA and CDR2 YSYEKL. The CDR3 has 17 amino acids. The CDR3 DNA sequence: TGCGCCAGCAGCCAAGGACGGTTCGACAGGGCGGGCTATGGCTACACCTTC. Its protein is CASSQGRFDRAGYGYTF.

A single count supports this clone. This chain links TRBV5-5 with TRBJ1-2; D perhaps matches TRBD1 (5 bases). The germline V gene has CDR1 SGHKS and CDR2 YYEKEE (reference sequence). Between the trimmed V and J ends, which lost 4 bases and 2 bases, there was a span of 12 bases. The CDR3 extends over 14 amino acids. CDR3 DNA: TGTGCCAGCAGCCAAGACAGAAGGAACTATGGCTACACCTTC. Residues: CASSQDRRNYGYTF. Drawing the rest from reference TRBV5-5 and TRBJ1-2, the complete variable domain is DAGVTQSPTHLIKTRGQQVTLRCSPISGHKSVSWYQQVLGQGPQFIFQYYEKEERGRGNFPDRFSARQFPNYSSELNVNALLLGDSALYLCASSQDRRNYGYTFGSGTRLTVV.

The chain combines TRBV5-6 with TRBJ2-7; the match to TRBD1 covers 10 bases. Per the germline V gene, CDR1 is SGHDT and CDR2 is YYEEEE. This CDR3 has 13 residues. J lost 4 bases, V lost 3 bases, and 1 base had no gene match. The CDR3 bases are TGTGCCAGCAGCTGGGACAGGGGTTACGAGCAGTACGTC. Translation: CASSWDRGYEQYV.

The table lists this clone with a count of one. V is TRBV28 and J is TRBJ1-5; D is ambiguous. There are 17 residues in the CDR3. Germline CDR1 MDHEN, CDR2 SYDVKM. The germline V and J ends were trimmed by 3 bases and 4 bases, with 19 bases remaining between them. CDR3 nucleotides: TGTGCCAGCAGTTTTAGGATCGGAGGGTCCTTAAATCAGCCCCAGCATTTT. Translated, it gives CASSFRIGGSLNQPQHF.

The chain couples TRBV7-2 to TRBJ1-1; 9 bases are shared with TRBD1. Germline CDR1 SGHTA, CDR2 FQGNSA. With 3 bases clipped from V and 1 base from J, the junction kept 0 bases outside the gene matches. The CDR3 is 14 residues long. CDR3 nucleotides: TGTGCCAGCAGCTTGACAGGGGGGAACACTGAAGCTTTCTTT. Residues: CASSLTGGNTEAFF.

The chain joins TRBV5-4 to TRBJ2-7; tentative D call: TRBD1 (7 bases). The CDR3 contains 14 residues. The V end lost 3 bases, the J end lost 3 bases, and 13 bases lay between the germline ends. Per germline, CDR1 SGHNT and CDR2 YYREEE (reference sequence). The CDR3 loop is CASSSRGARYEQYF. The CDR3 DNA follows: TGTGCCAGCAGCTCCAGGGGGGCTCGCTACGAGCAGTACTTC.

This clone was recorded only once. V and J are TRBV6-5 and TRBJ2-5; possible D gene TRBD1, 6 bases. Trimming removed 0 bases from V and 4 bases from J, with 12 bases in between. Germline V gene lookup returns CDR1 MNHEY and CDR2 SVGAGI. The CDR3 has 15 residues. CDR3 sequence reads: CASSYSWDIIETQYF. In DNA form, the CDR3 reads TGTGCCAGCAGTTACTCATGGGACATTATAGAGACCCAGTACTTC.

The chain employs TRBV27 and TRBJ2-2, with D maybe TRBD1 (6 bases). This CDR3 has 14 residues. Germline V gene sequence: CDR1 MNHEY, CDR2 SMNVEV (reference sequence). Trimming stripped 6 bases from V and 4 bases from J, with 12 bases between. Here the CDR3 reads CASSLGQTTGELFF. In DNA, the CDR3 is TGTGCCAGCAGCTTAGGACAGACCACCGGGGAGCTGTTTTTT.

The rearrangement links TRBV19 to TRBJ1-2; the D gene is possibly TRBD1 (5 bases). CDR3 size: 15 residues. CDR1 is LNHDA and CDR2 is SQIVND in the germline V gene (reference sequence). V lost 5 bases and J lost 7, with 20 bases in between. Here the CDR3 DNA reads TGTGCCAGTAGTCCAACCCCCTCCAGGGTGGGTGGCTACACCTTC. It specifies CASSPTPSRVGGYTF.

The chain links TRBV4-1 to TRBJ2-3; D is possibly TRBD1 or TRBD2 (5 bases each). Trimming took off 3 bases at V and 3 bases at J, with 22 bases between the two ends. CDR3 size: 18 residues. Germline loops: CDR1 MGHRA, CDR2 YSYEKL. The CDR3 nucleotides read TGCGCCAGCAGCCAGGGGGTGGCGGCATTCGGTAAGACAGATACGCAGTATTTT. Translation gives CASSQGVAAFGKTDTQYF.

The J gene is TRBJ1-2, the V gene TRBV28; D uncertain. Deletions cut 6 bases from V and 0 bases from J, with 5 bases between. This CDR3 is built from 12 residues. From germline, CDR1 is MDHEN and CDR2 SYDVKM. CDR3 in DNA: TGTGCCAGCAGGAACACTAACTATGGCTACACCTTC. Amino acids: CASRNTNYGYTF.